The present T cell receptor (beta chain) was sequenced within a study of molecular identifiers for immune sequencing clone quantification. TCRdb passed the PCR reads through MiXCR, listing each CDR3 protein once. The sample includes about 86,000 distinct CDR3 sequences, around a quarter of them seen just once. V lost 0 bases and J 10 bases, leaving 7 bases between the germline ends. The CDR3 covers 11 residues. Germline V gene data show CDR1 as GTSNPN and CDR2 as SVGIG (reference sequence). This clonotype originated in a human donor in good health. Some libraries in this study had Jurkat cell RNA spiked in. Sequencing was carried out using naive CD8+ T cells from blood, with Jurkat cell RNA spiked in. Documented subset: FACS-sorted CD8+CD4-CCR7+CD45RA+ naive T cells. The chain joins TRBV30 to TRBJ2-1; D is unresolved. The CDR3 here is CAWSVVSEQFF. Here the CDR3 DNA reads TGTGCCTGGAGTGTAGTGTCCGAGCAGTTCTTC.